Shown below are 23 T cell receptor beta chains from a single sample sequenced in a study of blood T cells in healthy people across ages. Primed by a sample-barcoded 5' primer and a J-beta primer mix, a second PCR proceeded for 7 to 11 cycles. TCRdb itself ran the 5' RACE reads through MiXCR, one entry per CDR3 protein. The table has about 1,500,000 distinct CDR3 sequences, roughly 40% seen once; the top ten hold roughly 7.9%. The specimen sequenced was blood. The receptors were gathered from a woman aged 18 to 35 in good health.

J is TRBJ2-5 and V is TRBV14, with 11 bases lining up with TRBD1. The V gene end was trimmed by 1 base and the J gene end by 4 bases; junction bases not matched to a gene: 2. Germline-derived CDR1 and CDR2 are SGHDN and FVKESK. The CDR3 is 15 residues long. As DNA, the CDR3 is TGTGCCAGCAGCCAAGGGGGACAGGGGGGAGAGACCCAGTACTTC. Translating it yields CASSQGGQGGETQYF.

V gene TRBV3-1 combines with J gene TRBJ1-1, with D perhaps matching TRBD1 (5 bases). CDR3 size: 14 residues. V was trimmed by 3 bases and J by 3 bases, leaving 11 bases between them. Germline-derived CDR1 and CDR2 are LGHDT and YNNKEL (reference sequence). CDR3 DNA sequence: TGTGCCAGCAGCCAGGGGCAGTCTTACACTGAAGCTTTCTTT. Translated: CASSQGQSYTEAFF.

Ten or more counts support this clonotype. This chain connects TRBV6-1 to TRBJ2-1, with D maybe TRBD2 (5 bases). The CDR3 length is 12 residues. Per the germline V gene, CDR1 is MNHNS and CDR2 is SASEGT. V was pared by 5 bases and J by 6 bases, with 8 bases between. CDR3 nucleotide sequence: TGTGCCAGCAGTCGGACTGGCAATGAGCAGTTCTTC. Translating gives CASSRTGNEQFF.

This clonotype was observed a handful of times. The V gene is TRBV6-1, the J gene TRBJ1-2; weak D call: TRBD1 (5 bases). V was trimmed by 2 bases and J by 5 bases, leaving 15 bases between them. From germline, CDR1 is MNHNS and CDR2 SASEGT. This CDR3 contains 15 residues. CDR3 nucleotides: TGTGCCAGCAGTGAAATCGAGGGGAAGGAATATGGCTACACCTTC. Translation: CASSEIEGKEYGYTF.

This sequence joins TRBV7-9 and TRBJ2-1; D is possibly TRBD1 or TRBD2 (6 bases each). CDR3 length: 13 residues. Trimming shortened V by 6 bases and J by 5 bases, and 11 bases separated the two germline ends. CDR1 and CDR2 (germline): SEHNR, FQNEAQ (reference sequence). CDR3 in amino acids: CASRRGANNEQFF. The CDR3 DNA is TGTGCCAGCAGAAGGGGGGCTAACAATGAGCAGTTCTTC.

This chain links TRBV12-3 or TRBV12-4 with TRBJ2-2, with D perhaps matching TRBD2 (5 bases). The CDR3 is 14 amino acids. V was cut by 1 base and J by 8 bases, with 11 bases left in between. In DNA, the CDR3 is TGTGCCAGCAGTTTAGTGGGTGGACTGGGGGAGCTGTTTTTT. This codes for CASSLVGGLGELFF.

The chain uses TRBV10-2 and TRBJ2-1; no clear D gene. Trimming left V 3 bases short and J 0 bases short, with 18 bases between. The CDR3 length is 18 residues. Per germline, CDR1 WSHSY and CDR2 SAAADI. This CDR3 is CASSDRVLQGNSYNEQFF. CDR3 nucleotide sequence: TGCGCCAGCAGTGACCGAGTTTTACAAGGCAACTCCTACAATGAGCAGTTCTTC.

This clonotype has a handful of counts. The rearrangement links TRBV27 to TRBJ1-2; D might be TRBD1 (5 bases). The CDR3 runs to 18 residues. V was shortened by 5 bases and J by 3 bases, with 25 bases between the two germline ends. Germline V gives CDR1 MNHEY, CDR2 SMNVEV (reference sequence). The CDR3 loop reads CASSPLGGKGKSDYGYTF. CDR3 DNA: TGTGCCAGCAGTCCCCTGGGGGGTAAGGGGAAGTCTGACTATGGCTACACCTTC.

This clonotype was seen only a few times. The chain combines TRBV3-1 with TRBJ2-5; the D gene is possibly TRBD2 (5 bases). The better agreement between TRBJ2-7 and the DNA end casts doubt on the J call. Germline assignment: CDR1 LGHDT and CDR2 YNNKEL (reference sequence). This CDR3 region has 15 residues. CDR3 coding DNA: TGTGCCAGCAGCCAAGATTCGGACTTTACTTACGAGCAGTACTTC. It codes for CASSQDSDFTYEQYF.

This clonotype was counted a few times. V gene TRBV27 combines with J gene TRBJ2-7; TRBD2 matches 7 bases. J was trimmed by 0 bases and V by 5 bases; bases with no gene match: 13. Germline loops: CDR1 MNHEY, CDR2 SMNVEV (reference sequence). CDR3 length: 17 amino acids. The CDR3 coding sequence is TGTGCCAGCAGTCTCCAACCTAGCGGCTTCGCCTCCTACGAGCAGTACTTC. Translating it yields CASSLQPSGFASYEQYF.

The chain joins TRBV28 to TRBJ2-1; D gene ambiguous. V lost 9 bases and J 0 bases, leaving 9 bases between the germline ends. The germline V gene has CDR1 MDHEN and CDR2 SYDVKM. The length of the CDR3 is 13 residues. In nucleotides, the CDR3 is TGTGCCAGTCGGCCCCGCTCCTACAATGAGCAGTTCTTC. Its translation is CASRPRSYNEQFF.

J is TRBJ2-5 and V is TRBV5-5; D ambiguous. Germline CDR1 is SGHKS and CDR2 is YYEKEE (reference sequence). V lost 5 bases, J lost 11 bases, and 28 bases lay in between. The CDR3 contains 16 residues. The CDR3 bases are TGTGCCAGCAGTTTACGAGCCCAATACAGAGACAATGAGCAGTACTTC. Its translation is CASSLRAQYRDNEQYF.

In its sample, this clonotype was seen a few times. The CDR3 spells CSVVSTGFQHF. In DNA form, the CDR3 reads TGCAGCGTCGTCTCGACAGGGTTCCAGCATTTT. The chain employs TRBV29-1 and TRBJ1-5, with TRBD1 identical over 7 bases. Trimming took 6 bases from V and 12 from J; bases not matched to a gene: 8. Germline values: CDR1 SQVTM, CDR2 ANQGSEA. The CDR3 runs to 11 residues.

The chain links TRBV21-1 to TRBJ2-1; TRBD1, the D gene given by the table, was not confirmed from the DNA. TRBV21-1 is classified as a pseudogene. The CDR3 length is 17 residues. The CDR3 spells CASRLPGRRLSYNEQFF. DNA of the CDR3: TGTGCCAGCAGGCTTCCGGGGCGCCGTCTCTCCTACAATGAGCAGTTCTTC.

This rearrangement joins TRBV27 to TRBJ2-7, with a tentative D call TRBD2 (5 bases). This CDR3 region has 14 residues. Trimming removed 6 bases from V and 7 bases from J, with 19 bases in between. Germline CDR1 and CDR2: MNHEY and SMNVEV (reference sequence). CDR3 nucleotides: TGTGCCAGCAGCCCCGGCCCCTGGAGGACTGAGCAGTACTTC. This encodes CASSPGPWRTEQYF.

This clonotype has more than one count but fewer than ten. The chain recombines TRBV5-1 with TRBJ2-3; D is unclear. This CDR3 region has 14 residues. Germline CDR1 SGHRS, CDR2 YFSETQ. The V end was cut by 4 bases, the J end by 2 bases, with 11 bases between. The CDR3 sequence: CASSHGSNTDTQYF. DNA of the CDR3: TGCGCCAGCAGCCACGGGTCCAACACAGATACGCAGTATTTT.

In this sample, this clonotype turned up a few times. The CDR3 is CATSTFRDEKLFF. The CDR3 DNA reads as TGTGCCACCAGCACATTCAGGGATGAAAAACTGTTTTTT. The chain couples TRBV15 to TRBJ1-4; D perhaps matches TRBD1 (5 bases). Germline CDR1 LNHNV, CDR2 YYDKDF (reference sequence). The V end was cut by 4 bases, the J end by 6 bases, with 9 bases between. The CDR3 contains 13 residues.

V usage is TRBV2 and J usage is TRBJ2-2, with 14 positions matching TRBD2. The junction had 15 bases not matched to a gene; V was cut back by 0 bases and J by 6 bases. CDR1 is SNHLY, CDR2 FYNNEI, per germline. The CDR3 contains 21 residues. This chain's CDR3 is CASSEALTSGGAFSISGELFF. CDR3 bases: TGTGCCAGCAGTGAAGCGCTGACTAGCGGGGGGGCCTTTTCCATCTCCGGGGAGCTGTTTTTT.

The V and J genes are TRBV10-1 and TRBJ2-6; D remains ambiguous. This CDR3 spans 15 amino acids. CDR1 and CDR2 from the germline V gene are WNHNN and SYGVQD (reference sequence). The germline V and J ends were trimmed by 2 bases and 0 bases, with 5 bases remaining between them. The CDR3 reads CASSEANSGANVLTF. In nucleotides, the CDR3 is TGCGCCAGCAGTGAGGCAAACTCTGGGGCCAACGTCCTGACTTTC.

The rearrangement joins TRBV15 to TRBJ2-3; TRBD2 agrees at 7 bases. CDR3 length: 17 residues. From germline, CDR1 is LNHNV and CDR2 YYDKDF (reference sequence). Trimming took 0 bases from V and 5 from J; bases not matched to a gene: 11. The CDR3 here is CATSRDWGGTPLDTQYF. Written as DNA, the CDR3 is TGTGCCACCAGCAGAGATTGGGGGGGGACTCCGTTAGATACGCAGTATTTT.

The chain couples TRBV29-1 to TRBJ1-1; D is unclear. Trimming took 8 bases from V and 1 from J, leaving 14 bases between them. The CDR3 has 13 residues. CDR1 and CDR2 from the germline V gene are SQVTM and ANQGSEA. CDR3 residues: CSLRGFENTEAFF. In nucleotides, the CDR3 is TGCAGCTTAAGAGGGTTTGAGAACACTGAAGCTTTCTTT.

This clonotype was counted only a few times. The chain couples TRBV5-1 to TRBJ2-1; TRBD2 aligns across 13 bases. This CDR3 spans 16 amino acids. Germline V gene sequence: CDR1 SGHRS, CDR2 YFSETQ. J was trimmed by 4 bases and V by 4 bases; bases with no gene match: 5. The CDR3 is CASSEEGLAGYNEQFF. The DNA of the CDR3 is TGCGCCAGCAGCGAGGAGGGACTAGCGGGATACAATGAGCAGTTCTTC.

A few counts support this clonotype. The chain carries TRBV10-3 and TRBJ2-2; D call uncertain. V was clipped by 3 bases and J by 7 bases, with 15 bases between them. CDR1 is ENHRY, CDR2 SYGVKD, per germline. The CDR3 spans 15 residues. The DNA of the CDR3 is TGTGCCATCAGTGACAAGGGTGCAGGCGGCGGGGAGCTGTTTTTT. It translates to CAISDKGAGGGELFF.